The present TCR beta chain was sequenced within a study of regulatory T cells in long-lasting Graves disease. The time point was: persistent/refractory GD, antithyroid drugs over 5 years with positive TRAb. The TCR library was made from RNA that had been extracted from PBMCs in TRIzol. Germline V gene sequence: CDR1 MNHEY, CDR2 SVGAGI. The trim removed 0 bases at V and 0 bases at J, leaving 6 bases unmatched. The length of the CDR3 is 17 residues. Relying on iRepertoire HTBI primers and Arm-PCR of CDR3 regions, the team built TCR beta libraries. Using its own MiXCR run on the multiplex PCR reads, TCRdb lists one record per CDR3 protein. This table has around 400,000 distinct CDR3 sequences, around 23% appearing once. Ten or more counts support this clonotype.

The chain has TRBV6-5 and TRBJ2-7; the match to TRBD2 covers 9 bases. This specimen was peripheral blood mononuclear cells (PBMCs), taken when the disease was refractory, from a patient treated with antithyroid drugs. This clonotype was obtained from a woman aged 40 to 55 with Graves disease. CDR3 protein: CASSYSRASGNSYEQYF. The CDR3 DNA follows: TGTGCCAGCAGTTACTCTAGGGCTAGCGGGAACTCCTACGAGCAGTACTTC.